The 14 T cell receptor beta chains listed next were all sequenced from one sample in a study of OX40 agonist ivuxolimab in advanced cancers. Sequencing used immunoSEQ multiplex PCR; TCRdb keeps in-frame clones, though not all of them. The data hold fewer than 85,000 clones, with more than 70% observed a single time. This material consisted of CD4+ or CD8+ T cells sorted from blood, taken in a trial of the OX40 agonist ivuxolimab. The origin of the receptors is an adult with an advanced solid tumor such as melanoma, head and neck, liver or kidney cancer.

The chain joins TRBV4-1 to TRBJ1-2, with 7 nucleotides matching TRBD1. This CDR3 comprises 15 residues. Germline V CDR1 and CDR2: MGHRA, YSYEKL. With V trimmed by 6 bases and J by 2 bases, 9 bases remained unmatched. The DNA of the CDR3 is TGCGCCAGCAGTGACAGGGCCGGGGGGAACTATGGCTACACCTTC. This translates into CASSDRAGGNYGYTF.

V usage is TRBV6-5 and J usage is TRBJ2-3; tentative D call: TRBD2 (5 bases). Germline V gene data show CDR1 as MNHEY and CDR2 as SVGAGI. Trimming pared 8 bases from V and 2 bases from J, leaving 14 bases between. The CDR3 contains 14 residues. The DNA of the CDR3 is TGTGCCAGCCATAGGGCTAGCCTCACAGATACGCAGTATTTT. It encodes CASHRASLTDTQYF.

This clone was counted only a few times. The rearrangement links TRBV11-2 to TRBJ2-1; no firm D call. Per germline, CDR1 SGHAT and CDR2 FQNNGV. Trimming stripped 4 bases from V and 2 bases from J, with 12 bases between. This CDR3 contains 15 residues. The CDR3 coding sequence is TGTGCCAGCAGCTCGGGCCCGATAGCCTACAATGAGCAGTTCTTC. Translated, it gives CASSSGPIAYNEQFF.

This CDR3 reads CASSVGHRRGRTDTQYF. The CDR3, as DNA: TGTGCCAGCAGCGTAGGTCATCGGCGGGGACGTACAGATACGCAGTATTTT. The chain combines TRBV9 with TRBJ2-3; D may be TRBD2 (6 bases). V was pared by 0 bases and J by 3 bases, with 17 bases between. Germline CDR1 reads SGDLS; CDR2 reads YYNGEE. The CDR3 consists of 17 residues.

This chain links TRBV4-2 with TRBJ2-7; 7 bases map to TRBD1. This CDR3 contains 13 residues. Germline V gives CDR1 LGHNA, CDR2 YNFKEQ. Trimming removed 5 bases from V and 1 base from J; junction bases left unmatched: 2. For the CDR3, the DNA is TGTGCCAGCAGCGGGGGACAGTCCTACGAGCAGTACTTC. Residues: CASSGGQSYEQYF.

The chain joins TRBV29-1 to TRBJ1-1, with D possibly being TRBD1 (6 bases). The germline V gene has CDR1 SQVTM and CDR2 ANQGSEA. The CDR3 length is 17 residues. Trimming took 0 bases from V and 0 from J, leaving 17 bases between them. CDR3 DNA sequence: TGCAGCGTTGAAGATGATTTTCCTCGGACAGTGAACACTGAAGCTTTCTTT. Translating it yields CSVEDDFPRTVNTEAFF.

V usage is TRBV14 and J usage is TRBJ2-1; D is ambiguous. Germline V gene sequence: CDR1 SGHDN, CDR2 FVKESK. The CDR3 consists of 12 residues. Trimming cost V 4 bases and J 0 bases, with 1 base left between them. The CDR3 is CASSPSYNEQFF. CDR3 DNA: TGTGCCAGCAGCCCCTCCTACAATGAGCAGTTCTTC.

The rearrangement links TRBV6-1 to TRBJ1-6, with no clear D. CDR1 is MNHNS and CDR2 is SASEGT in the germline V gene. The CDR3 has 13 residues. V was shortened by 1 base and J by 18 bases, with 16 bases between the two germline ends. The chain's CDR3 is CASSEVPSPPPHF. The DNA of the CDR3 is TGTGCCAGCAGTGAAGTACCGTCTCCTCCGCCCCACTTT.

CDR3: CASSFRGSTNEKLFF. The CDR3 region has the DNA TGTGCCAGCAGCTTCAGGGGATCAACTAATGAAAAACTGTTTTTT. This chain connects TRBV5-5 to TRBJ1-4; possible D gene TRBD1, 6 bases. CDR1 is SGHKS and CDR2 is YYEKEE in the germline V gene (reference sequence). The CDR3 loop spans 15 amino acids. The V and J ends lost 2 bases and 0 bases respectively, with 8 bases between them.

The rearrangement joins TRBV19 to TRBJ1-2, with 7 bases fitting TRBD1. Looked up from germline, CDR1 is LNHDA and CDR2 is SQIVND (reference sequence). J gave up 3 bases and V 8 bases, and 6 bases lay outside the gene matches. This CDR3 has 13 amino acids. This CDR3 is CASARQGYYGYTF. CDR3 in DNA: TGTGCCAGTGCAAGACAGGGATACTATGGCTACACCTTC.

The chain links TRBV7-7 to TRBJ2-3, with 10 bases lining up with TRBD1. This CDR3 has 15 residues. Germline values: CDR1 SSHAT, CDR2 FNYEAQ (reference sequence). V lost 5 bases and J lost 2; bases outside the gene matches: 4. DNA for the CDR3: TGTGCCAGCAGCCCGGGACAGGGGTTCACAGATACGCAGTATTTT. Encoded protein: CASSPGQGFTDTQYF.

The chain has TRBV19 and TRBJ2-3; 8 bases agree with TRBD2. The junction had 8 bases not matched to a gene; V was cut back by 5 bases and J by 4 bases. Germline V lookup: CDR1 LNHDA, CDR2 SQIVND (reference sequence). The CDR3 is 15 amino acids. CDR3 DNA: TGTGCCAGTAGTCCCCGGGGGGGCCGAGCAGATACGCAGTATTTT. Translation: CASSPRGGRADTQYF.

This clone was observed a few times. This chain joins TRBV28 and TRBJ2-1; no definite D call. This CDR3 has 14 amino acids. Germline V lookup: CDR1 MDHEN, CDR2 SYDVKM. Trimming left V 8 bases short and J 5 bases short, with 16 bases between. Here the CDR3 DNA reads TGTGCCAGCCGCGCGAAGGGAAGGAACAATGAGCAGTTCTTC. Translated: CASRAKGRNNEQFF.

In nucleotides, the CDR3 is TGTGCCAGCAGCCGGAACGTTCAAAACACTGAAGCTTTCTTT. Protein product: CASSRNVQNTEAFF. J is TRBJ1-1 and V is TRBV16; no clear D. This CDR3 contains 14 residues. The germline CDR1 and CDR2 sequences are KGHSY and FQNENV. V gave up 4 bases and J gave up 2 bases, with 11 bases separating them. The whole variable domain, remainder taken from reference TRBV16 and TRBJ1-1, is GEEVAQTPKHLVRGEGQKAKLYCAPIKGHSYVFWYQQVLKNEFKFLISFQNENVFDETGMPKERFSAKCLPNSPCSLEIQATKLEDSAVYFCASSRNVQNTEAFFGQGTRLTVV.